This TCR beta chain was sequenced for a study of response to subunit inactivated influenza vaccine. This clonotype was counted many times. TCRdb re-called the RT-PCR reads through MiXCR, storing one row per CDR3 protein. The repertoire includes about 190,000 distinct CDR3 sequences, 13% to 15% of them detected once, and roughly 24% sits in the top ten. The sample here was CD8+ T cells sorted from PBMCs, taken around 5 days after vaccination. The source is a man aged 50 or older who received an inactivated influenza vaccine.

The CDR3 DNA reads TGTGCCAGCAGAACCGGGACTAGCGGGGGGGCATCCGGGGAGCTGTTTTTT. It translates to CASRTGTSGGASGELFF. The chain uses TRBV12-3 or TRBV12-4 and TRBJ2-2; 16 nucleotides line up with TRBD2. The CDR3 contains 17 residues. V shed 6 bases and J 6 bases; nucleotides not matched to a gene: 7.